This is a list of T cell receptor beta chains from one sample in a study of T cell changes during pregnancy in multiple sclerosis. The method was immunoSEQ multiplex PCR; TCRdb's version includes in-frame clones alone and lacks a portion of them. The top ten hold around 2.5% of the sample, which has under 100,000 clones, approximately 94% seen once. The sample consisted of peripheral blood, taken in the third trimester of pregnancy. Receptors were obtained from a female donor with multiple sclerosis, enrolled in a pregnancy study. Each CDR3 is given with its conserved first and last residue. Fields, in order: D gene, J gene, V gene, clone size, CDR3 protein, CDR3 DNA. D genes are given only for firm matches. Clone size, where shown, is once, few, many, or a class for clones that have expanded.

TRBD1 | TRBJ1-1 | TRBV28 | NA | CASSLRTGANTEAFF | TGTGCCAGCAGTCTCAGGACAGGGGCGAACACTGAAGCTTTCTTT
NA | TRBJ2-7 | TRBV2 | NA | CASSEQNEQYF | TGTGCCAGCAGTGAACAGAACGAGCAGTACTTC
TRBD1 | TRBJ2-7 | TRBV7-2 | once | CASSQDRTGLYEQYF | TGTGCCAGCAGCCAGGATAGGACAGGGTTGTACGAGCAGTACTTC
TRBD2 | TRBJ2-5 | TRBV9 | NA | CASSVGRGGGVETQYF | TGTGCCAGCAGCGTAGGCCGGGGGGGCGGGGTAGAGACCCAGTACTTC
TRBD1 | TRBJ1-2 | TRBV27 | NA | CASSLLWDRENYGYTF | TGTGCCAGCAGTTTACTCTGGGACAGGGAAAACTATGGCTACACCTTC
NA | TRBJ2-2 | TRBV25-1 | NA | CASSGGELFF | TGTGCCAGCAGCGGGGGGGAGCTGTTTTTT
NA | TRBJ1-2 | TRBV4-1 | NA | CASSQQENYGYTF | TGCGCCAGCAGCCAACAAGAGAACTATGGCTACACCTTC
NA | TRBJ2-7 | TRBV5-1 | NA | CASKGVSAYEQYF | TGCGCCAGCAAGGGGGTGAGCGCCTACGAGCAGTACTTC
NA | TRBJ2-7 | TRBV14 | NA | CASSQEGGTYEQYF | TGTGCCAGCAGCCAAGAAGGGGGAACCTACGAGCAGTACTTC
TRBD1 | TRBJ2-7 | TRBV5-1 | NA | CASSSGTGAYEQYF | TGCGCCAGCAGCTCCGGGACAGGGGCGTACGAGCAGTACTTC
NA | TRBJ1-1 | TRBV11-2 | NA | CASSLDGLSNTEAFF | TGTGCCAGCAGCTTAGATGGTCTGAGTAACACTGAAGCTTTCTTT
NA | TRBJ1-3 | TRBV5-6 | NA | CASSFQQRTGNTIYF | TGTGCCAGCAGCTTCCAACAGCGGACGGGGAACACCATATATTTT
NA | TRBJ1-5 | TRBV7-2 | NA | CASSLQGIVNQPQHF | TGTGCCAGCAGCTTACAGGGCATCGTCAATCAGCCCCAGCATTTT
NA | TRBJ1-2 | TRBV5-1 | NA | CASSLEAEPYGYTF | TGCGCCAGCAGCTTGGAGGCGGAACCGTATGGCTACACCTTC
NA | TRBJ1-2 | TRBV7-9 | NA | CASSSSGRGLLYGYTF | TGTGCCAGCAGCTCCTCCGGAAGGGGCCTCCTCTATGGCTACACCTTC
TRBD2 | TRBJ2-7 | TRBV2 | NA | CASRNLLAGGLEQYF | TGTGCCAGCAGGAATTTACTAGCGGGGGGACTCGAGCAGTACTTC
TRBD1 | TRBJ1-3 | TRBV5-6 | once | CASSTGHRGDTIYF | TGTGCCAGCAGCACGGGACACAGGGGAGACACCATATATTTT
NA | TRBJ1-5 | TRBV16 | NA | CASSQSSGVNQPQHF | TGTGCCAGCAGCCAATCATCAGGGGTGAATCAGCCCCAGCATTTT
TRBD1 | TRBJ1-5 | TRBV6-5 | NA | CASRRVDRGQPQHF | TGTGCCAGCAGAAGGGTGGACAGGGGACAGCCCCAGCATTTT
NA | TRBJ1-1 | TRBV5-1 | NA | CASSLAGMNTEAFF | TGCGCCAGCAGCTTGGCCGGGATGAACACTGAAGCTTTCTTT
TRBD1 | TRBJ1-6 | TRBV6-1 | NA | CASIRDRVNSPLHF | TGTGCCAGCATTCGGGACAGGGTTAATTCACCCCTCCACTTT
NA | TRBJ2-1 | TRBV11-2 | NA | CASSSVTRGSYNEQFF | TGTGCCAGCAGCTCCGTGACACGTGGCTCCTACAATGAGCAGTTCTTC
TRBD2 | TRBJ2-3 | TRBV2 | once | CASSPLAGGVSTDTQYF | TGTGCCAGCAGTCCCCTAGCGGGGGGGGTGAGTACAGATACGCAGTATTTT
TRBD2 | TRBJ2-2 | TRBV5-1 | once | CASSLWEGNTGELFF | TGCGCCAGCAGCTTGTGGGAGGGAAACACCGGGGAGCTGTTTTTT
TRBD1 | TRBJ2-2 | TRBV27 | once | CASRRTGQGRTGELFF | TGTGCCAGCAGGCGAACCGGACAGGGGAGGACCGGGGAGCTGTTTTTT
NA | TRBJ1-2 | TRBV9 | once | CASSVAAGVGYGYTF | TGTGCCAGCAGCGTAGCAGCAGGGGTAGGCTATGGCTACACCTTC